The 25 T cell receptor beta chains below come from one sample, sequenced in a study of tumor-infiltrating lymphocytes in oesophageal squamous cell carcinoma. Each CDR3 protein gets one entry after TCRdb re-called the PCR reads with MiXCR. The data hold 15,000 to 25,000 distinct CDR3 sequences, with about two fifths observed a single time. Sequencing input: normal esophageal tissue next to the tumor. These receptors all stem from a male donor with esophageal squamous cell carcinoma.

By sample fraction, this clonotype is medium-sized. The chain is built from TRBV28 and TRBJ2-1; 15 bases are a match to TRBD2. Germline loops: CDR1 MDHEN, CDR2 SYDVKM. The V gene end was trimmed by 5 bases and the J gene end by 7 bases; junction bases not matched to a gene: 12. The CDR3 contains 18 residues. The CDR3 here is CASSPGTSGRKRNNEQFF. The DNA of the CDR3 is TGTGCCAGCAGTCCTGGGACTAGCGGGAGGAAAAGGAATAATGAGCAGTTCTTC.

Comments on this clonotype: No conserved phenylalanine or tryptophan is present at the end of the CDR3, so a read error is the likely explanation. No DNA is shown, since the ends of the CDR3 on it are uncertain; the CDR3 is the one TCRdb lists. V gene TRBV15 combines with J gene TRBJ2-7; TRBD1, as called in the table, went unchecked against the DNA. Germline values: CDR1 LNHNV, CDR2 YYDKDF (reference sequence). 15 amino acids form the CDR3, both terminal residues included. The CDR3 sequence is CATSGGTGYGYTFGS.

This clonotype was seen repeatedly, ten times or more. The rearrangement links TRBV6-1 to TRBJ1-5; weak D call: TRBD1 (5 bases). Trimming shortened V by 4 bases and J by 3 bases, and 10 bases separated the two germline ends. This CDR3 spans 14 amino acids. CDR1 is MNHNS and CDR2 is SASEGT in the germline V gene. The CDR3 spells CASSADSPNQPQHF. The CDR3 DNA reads TGTGCCAGCAGTGCCGACAGCCCCAATCAGCCCCAGCATTTT.

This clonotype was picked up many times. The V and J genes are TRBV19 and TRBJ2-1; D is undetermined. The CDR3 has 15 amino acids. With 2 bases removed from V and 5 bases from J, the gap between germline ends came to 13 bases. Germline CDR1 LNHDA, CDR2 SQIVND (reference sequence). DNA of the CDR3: TGTGCCAGTAGTATAAGCGCGGTCGGCGACAATGAGCAGTTCTTC. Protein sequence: CASSISAVGDNEQFF.

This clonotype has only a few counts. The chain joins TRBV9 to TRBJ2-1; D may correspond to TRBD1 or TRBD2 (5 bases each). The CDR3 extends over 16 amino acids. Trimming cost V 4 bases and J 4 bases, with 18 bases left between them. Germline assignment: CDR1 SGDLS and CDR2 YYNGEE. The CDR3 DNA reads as TGTGCCAGCAGCCCAGGGCCACGGGGTGTGTACAATGAGCAGTTCTTC. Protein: CASSPGPRGVYNEQFF.

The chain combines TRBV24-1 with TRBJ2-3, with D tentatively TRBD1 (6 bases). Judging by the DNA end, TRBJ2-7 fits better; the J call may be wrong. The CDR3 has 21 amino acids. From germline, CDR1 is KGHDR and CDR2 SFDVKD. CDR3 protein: CATSGNQTGHPPNQPYNEQYF. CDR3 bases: TGTGCCACCAGTGGAAATCAAACAGGGCACCCACCCAACCAACCCTACAATGAGCAGTACTTC.

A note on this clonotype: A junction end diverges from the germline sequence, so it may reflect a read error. The CDR3 sequence is CASSPTSSGELFF. The CDR3 DNA follows: TGTGCTAGCAGCCCAACTAGTTCCGGGGAGCTGTTTTTT. The chain combines TRBV7-6 with TRBJ2-2, with a possible D match to TRBD2 (5 bases). Looked up from germline, CDR1 is SGHVS and CDR2 is FNYEAQ. The CDR3 spans 13 residues. Full variable domain (remainder filled in from reference TRBV7-6 and TRBJ2-2): GAGVSQSPRYKVTKRGQDVALRCDPISGHVSLYWYRQALGQGPEFLTYFNYEAQQDKSGLPNDRFSAERPEGSISTLTIQRTEQRDSAMYRCASSPTSSGELFFGEGSRLTVL.

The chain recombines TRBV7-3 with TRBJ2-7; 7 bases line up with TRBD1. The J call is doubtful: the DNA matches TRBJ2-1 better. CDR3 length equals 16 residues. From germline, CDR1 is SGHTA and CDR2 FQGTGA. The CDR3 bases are TGTGCCAGCAGCTTTCAGCCCCCGACAGGGCGGCATGAGCAGTTCTTC. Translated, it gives CASSFQPPTGRHEQFF.

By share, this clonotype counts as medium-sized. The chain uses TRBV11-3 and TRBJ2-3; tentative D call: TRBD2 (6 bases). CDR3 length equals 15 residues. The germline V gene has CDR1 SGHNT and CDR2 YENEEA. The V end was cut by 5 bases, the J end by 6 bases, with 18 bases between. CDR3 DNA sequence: TGTGCCAGCAGCGCCAATAGCGGCTTTTCGGATACGCAGTATTTT. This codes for CASSANSGFSDTQYF.

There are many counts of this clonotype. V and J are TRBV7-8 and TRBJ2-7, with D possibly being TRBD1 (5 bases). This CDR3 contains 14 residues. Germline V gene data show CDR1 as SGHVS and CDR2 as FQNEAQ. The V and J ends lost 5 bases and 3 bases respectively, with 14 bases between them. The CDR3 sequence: CASSPTGFYYEQYF. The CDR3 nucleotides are TGTGCCAGCAGCCCTACAGGTTTCTACTACGAGCAGTACTTC.

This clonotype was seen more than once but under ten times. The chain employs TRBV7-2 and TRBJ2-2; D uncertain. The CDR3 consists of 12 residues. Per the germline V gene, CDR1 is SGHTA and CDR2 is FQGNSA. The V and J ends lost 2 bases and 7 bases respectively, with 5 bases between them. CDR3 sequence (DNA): TGTGCCAGCAGCTTAATTGTCGGGGAGCTGTTTTTT. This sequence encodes CASSLIVGELFF.

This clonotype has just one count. CDR3 in amino acids: CASTCSGAYGYTF. The CDR3 DNA reads TGTGCCAGCACCTGTTCAGGGGCATATGGCTACACCTTC. The chain uses TRBV7-2 and TRBJ1-2; TRBD1 is a possible D gene (6 bases). Trimming removed 7 bases from V and 5 bases from J, with 14 bases in between. Germline V gene sequence: CDR1 SGHTA, CDR2 FQGNSA. CDR3 length: 13 amino acids.

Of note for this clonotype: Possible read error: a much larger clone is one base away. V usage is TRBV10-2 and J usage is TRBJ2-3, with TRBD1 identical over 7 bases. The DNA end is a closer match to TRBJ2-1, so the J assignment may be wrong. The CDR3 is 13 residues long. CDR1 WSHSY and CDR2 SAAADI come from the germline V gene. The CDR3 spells CASSDARGYEQFF. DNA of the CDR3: TGCGCCAGCAGTGACGCCAGGGGGTACGAGCAGTTCTTC.

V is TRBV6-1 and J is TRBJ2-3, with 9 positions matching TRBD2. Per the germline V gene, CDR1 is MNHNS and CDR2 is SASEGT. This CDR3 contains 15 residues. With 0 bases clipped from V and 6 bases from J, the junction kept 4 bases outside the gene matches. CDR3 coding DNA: TGTGCCAGCAGTGAAGCCCTAGCGGGAATGGATACGCAGTATTTT. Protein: CASSEALAGMDTQYF.

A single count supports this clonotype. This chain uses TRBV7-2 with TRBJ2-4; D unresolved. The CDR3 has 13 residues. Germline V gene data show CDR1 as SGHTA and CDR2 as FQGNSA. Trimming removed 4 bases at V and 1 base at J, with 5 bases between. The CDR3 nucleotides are TGTGCCAGCAGCTACTATGCCAAAAACATTCAGTACTTC. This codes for CASSYYAKNIQYF.

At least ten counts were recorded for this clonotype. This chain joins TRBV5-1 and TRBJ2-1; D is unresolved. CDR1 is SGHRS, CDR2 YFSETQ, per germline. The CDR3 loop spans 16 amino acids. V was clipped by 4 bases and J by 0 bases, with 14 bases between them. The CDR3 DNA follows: TGCGCCAGCAGCCTCCTCCCCGGTAGCTCCTACAATGAGCAGTTCTTC. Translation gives CASSLLPGSSYNEQFF. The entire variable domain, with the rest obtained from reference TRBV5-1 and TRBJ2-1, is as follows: KAGVTQTPRYLIKTRGQQVTLSCSPISGHRSVSWYQQTPGQGLQFLFEYFSETQRNKGNFPGRFSGRQFSNSRSEMNVSTLELGDSALYLCASSLLPGSSYNEQFFGPGTRLTVL.

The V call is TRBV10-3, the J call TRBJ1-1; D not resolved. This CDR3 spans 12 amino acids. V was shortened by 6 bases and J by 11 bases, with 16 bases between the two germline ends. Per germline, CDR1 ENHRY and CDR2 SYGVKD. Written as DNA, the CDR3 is TGTGCCATCAGAGGGATTGATGAATTGGCTTTCTTT. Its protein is CAIRGIDELAFF.

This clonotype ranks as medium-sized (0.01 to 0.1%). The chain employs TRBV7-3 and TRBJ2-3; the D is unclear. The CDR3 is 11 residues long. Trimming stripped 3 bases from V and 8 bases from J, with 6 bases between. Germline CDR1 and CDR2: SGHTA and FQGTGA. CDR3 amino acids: CASSLGGTQYF. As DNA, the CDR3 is TGTGCCAGCAGCTTGGGCGGTACGCAGTATTTT.

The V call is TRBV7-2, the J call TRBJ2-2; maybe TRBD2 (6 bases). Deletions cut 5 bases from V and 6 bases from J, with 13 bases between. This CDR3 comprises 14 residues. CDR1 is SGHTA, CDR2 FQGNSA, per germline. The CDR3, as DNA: TGTGCCAGCAGCCGAGGCTCGGGAGCCGGGGAGCTGTTTTTT. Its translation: CASSRGSGAGELFF.

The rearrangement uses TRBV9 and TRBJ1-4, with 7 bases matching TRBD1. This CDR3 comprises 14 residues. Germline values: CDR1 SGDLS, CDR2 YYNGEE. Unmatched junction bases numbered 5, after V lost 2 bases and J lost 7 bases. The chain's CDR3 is CASSVTGDAEKLFF. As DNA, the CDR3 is TGTGCCAGCAGCGTTACAGGGGATGCTGAAAAACTGTTTTTT.

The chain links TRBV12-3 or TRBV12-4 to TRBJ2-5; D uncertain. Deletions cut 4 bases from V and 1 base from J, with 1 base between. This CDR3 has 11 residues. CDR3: CASSSQETQYF. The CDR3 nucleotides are TGTGCCAGCAGTTCCCAAGAGACCCAGTACTTC.

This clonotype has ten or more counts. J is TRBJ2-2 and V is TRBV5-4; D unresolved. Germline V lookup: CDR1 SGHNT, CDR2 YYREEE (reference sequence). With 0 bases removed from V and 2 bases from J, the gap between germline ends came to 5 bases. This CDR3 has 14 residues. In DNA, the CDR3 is TGTGCCAGCAGCTTGGAGTTAAACACCGGGGAGCTGTTTTTT. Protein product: CASSLELNTGELFF.

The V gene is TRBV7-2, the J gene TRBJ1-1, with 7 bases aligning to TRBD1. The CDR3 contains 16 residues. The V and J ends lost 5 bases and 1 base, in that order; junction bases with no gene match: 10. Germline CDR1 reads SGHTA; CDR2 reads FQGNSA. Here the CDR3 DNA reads TGTGCCAGCAGCCCTTACAGGGGACGGGGGAACACTGAAGCTTTCTTT. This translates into CASSPYRGRGNTEAFF.

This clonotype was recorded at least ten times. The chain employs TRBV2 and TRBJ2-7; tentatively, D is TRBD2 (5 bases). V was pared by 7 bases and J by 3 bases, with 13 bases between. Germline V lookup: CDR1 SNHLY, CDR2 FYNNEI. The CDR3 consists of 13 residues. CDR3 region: CASNRGEYYEQYF. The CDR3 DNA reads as TGTGCCAGCAACCGGGGAGAATACTACGAGCAGTACTTC.

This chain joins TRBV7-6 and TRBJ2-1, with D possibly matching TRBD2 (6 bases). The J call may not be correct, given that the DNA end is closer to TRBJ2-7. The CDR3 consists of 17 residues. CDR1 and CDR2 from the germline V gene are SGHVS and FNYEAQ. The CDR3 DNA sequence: TGTGCCAGCAGCCCAGAAGAGGCGCGGGATATCTACAATGAGCAGTACTTC. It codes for CASSPEEARDIYNEQYF.